This T cell receptor (beta chain) was recovered during a study of T cells after yellow fever vaccination. Findings of the study overall: Bulk-population clonotypes that are abundant could appear as contaminants in FACS-sorted repertoires.

This clonotype occurred a few times. Its specificity is unknown. TCRdb itself ran the 5' RACE reads through MiXCR, one entry per CDR3 protein. The data show fewer than 650,000 distinct CDR3 sequences, with 21% seen just once and roughly a sixth held by the top ten. The J segment lost 5 bases and the V segment lost 5 bases, leaving 15 bases of the junction unmatched. This CDR3 is built from 17 residues. Per germline, CDR1 LGHDT and CDR2 YNNKEL (reference sequence). The rearrangement joins TRBV3-1 to TRBJ2-7; 10 nucleotides align to TRBD1. The TCR comes from a man younger than 35 who received the YFV17D yellow fever vaccine. The sequencing used PBMCs, collected roughly 23 days after the first yellow fever vaccination. The CDR3 DNA sequence: TGTGCCAGCAGCTACCACCGGGACAGGGGACATCTTGACGAGCAGTACGTC. The encoded protein is CASSYHRDRGHLDEQYV.